This T cell receptor beta chain is drawn from a study of T cell changes during pregnancy in multiple sclerosis. The data were produced by immunoSEQ multiplex PCR, yet TCRdb's version contains in-frame clones alone and is incomplete. The sample contains 35,000 to 50,000 clones, 88% of which appear only once. This clone has a single count. CDR3 size: 16 residues. V shed 4 bases and J shed 2 bases, with 18 bases lying between them. Germline V lookup: CDR1 SGHNT, CDR2 YYREEE (reference sequence). The source was CD4+ T cells from peripheral blood mononuclear cells, collected in the second trimester of pregnancy. The receptor comes from a female donor with multiple sclerosis, enrolled in a pregnancy study. V and J are TRBV5-4 and TRBJ1-1; the D gene is possibly TRBD1 (6 bases). Here the CDR3 DNA reads TGTGCCAGCAGCGAGAATCCGAACAGGGATAACACTGAAGCTTTCTTT. Protein: CASSENPNRDNTEAFF.